The entry that follows covers one T cell receptor (beta chain) sequence. What it binds is not known. This sample was included in a study of pediatric ulcerative colitis. The rectum was sampled with one to two pinch biopsies at colonoscopy. Findings and caveats of the study: Some T cells in rectal biopsies may come from blood, especially with overt colitis.

The table came from immunoSEQ multiplex PCR; TCRdb's copy has only in-frame clones and leaves some out. Of 36,000 or so clones listed, roughly 72% were seen once; the top ten hold 0.65% to 0.75%. The germline CDR1 and CDR2 sequences are MNHEY and SMNVEV (reference sequence). The length of the CDR3 is 16 residues. V lost 4 bases and J lost 1; bases outside the gene matches: 9. Sequenced material: gut tissue. This clonotype was sampled from a boy aged 5 to 17 with moderate ulcerative colitis. This chain connects TRBV27 to TRBJ1-1; 7 bases line up with TRBD1. The CDR3 loop reads CASSSPTGDWNTEAFF. The CDR3 nucleotides read TGTGCCAGCAGTTCACCCACAGGGGATTGGAACACTGAAGCTTTCTTT.